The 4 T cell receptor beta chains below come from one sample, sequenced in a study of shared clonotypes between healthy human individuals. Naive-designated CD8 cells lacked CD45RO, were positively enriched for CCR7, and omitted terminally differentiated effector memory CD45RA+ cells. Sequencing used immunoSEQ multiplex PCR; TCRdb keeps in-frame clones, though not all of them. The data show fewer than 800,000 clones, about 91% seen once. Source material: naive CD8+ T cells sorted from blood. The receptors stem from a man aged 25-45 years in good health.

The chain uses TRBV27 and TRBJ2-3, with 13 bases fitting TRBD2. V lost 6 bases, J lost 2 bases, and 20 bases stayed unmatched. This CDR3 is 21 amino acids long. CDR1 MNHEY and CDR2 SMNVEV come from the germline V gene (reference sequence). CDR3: CASRDTIWTSGSPTFTDTQYF. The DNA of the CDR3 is TGTGCCAGCAGAGACACTATTTGGACTAGCGGGAGCCCGACTTTCACAGATACGCAGTATTTT.

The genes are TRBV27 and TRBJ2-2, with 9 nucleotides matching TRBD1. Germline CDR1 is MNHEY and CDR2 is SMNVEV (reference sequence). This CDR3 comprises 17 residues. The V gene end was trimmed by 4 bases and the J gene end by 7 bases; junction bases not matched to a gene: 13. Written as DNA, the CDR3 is TGTGCCAGCAGTTCGGTCGTACTAGACAGGGGGGACGGGGAGCTGTTTTTT. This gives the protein CASSSVVLDRGDGELFF.

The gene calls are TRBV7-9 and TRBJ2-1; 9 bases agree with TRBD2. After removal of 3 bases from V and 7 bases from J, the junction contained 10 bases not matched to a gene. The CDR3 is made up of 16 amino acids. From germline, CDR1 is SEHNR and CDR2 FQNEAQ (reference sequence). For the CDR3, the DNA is TGTGCCAGCAGCTTGCCTAGCGGGGCGGACAATAATGAGCAGTTCTTC. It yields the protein CASSLPSGADNNEQFF. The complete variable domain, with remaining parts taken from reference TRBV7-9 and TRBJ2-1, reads DTGVSQNPRHKITKRGQNVTFRCDPISEHNRLYWYRQTLGQGPEFLTYFQNEAQLEKSRLLSDRFSAERPKGSFSTLEIQRTEQGDSAMYLCASSLPSGADNNEQFFGPGTRLTVL.

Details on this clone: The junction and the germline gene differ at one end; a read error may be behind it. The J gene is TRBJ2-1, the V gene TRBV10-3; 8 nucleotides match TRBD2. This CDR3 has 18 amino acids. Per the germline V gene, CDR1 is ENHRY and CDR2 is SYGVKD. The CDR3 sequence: CAISELRLDGRAYNEQFF. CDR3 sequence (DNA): TGTGCCATCAGTGAGTTGAGGCTGGACGGGAGGGCCTATAATGAGCAGTTCTTC.